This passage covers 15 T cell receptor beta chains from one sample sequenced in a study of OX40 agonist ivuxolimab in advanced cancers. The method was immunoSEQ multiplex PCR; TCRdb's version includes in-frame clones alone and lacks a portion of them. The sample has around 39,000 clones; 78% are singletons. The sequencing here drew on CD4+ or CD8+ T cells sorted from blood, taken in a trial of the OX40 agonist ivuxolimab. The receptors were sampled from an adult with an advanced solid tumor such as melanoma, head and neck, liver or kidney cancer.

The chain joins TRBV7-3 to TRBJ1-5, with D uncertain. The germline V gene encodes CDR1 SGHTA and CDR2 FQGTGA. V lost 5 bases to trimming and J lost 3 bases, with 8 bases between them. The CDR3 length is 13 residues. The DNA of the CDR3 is TGTGCCAGCAGCCCTGACACCAATCAGCCCCAGCATTTT. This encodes CASSPDTNQPQHF. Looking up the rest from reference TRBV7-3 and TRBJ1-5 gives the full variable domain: GAGVSQTPSNKVTEKGKYVELRCDPISGHTALYWYRQSLGQGPEFLIYFQGTGAADDSGLPNDRFFAVRPEGSVSTLKIQRTERGDSAVYLCASSPDTNQPQHFGDGTRLSIL.

CDR3 bases: TGTGCCAGCAGCTCGGACTTTAATGAAAAACTGTTTTTT. This encodes CASSSDFNEKLFF. The J gene is TRBJ1-4, the V gene TRBV11-3, with D hard to call. The germline V gene has CDR1 SGHNT and CDR2 YENEEA. The CDR3 extends over 13 amino acids. V lost 4 bases, J lost 4 bases, and 7 bases lay in between. The variable domain in full, completed from reference TRBV11-3 and TRBJ1-4, reads EAGVVQSPRYKIIEKKQPVAFWCNPISGHNTLYWYLQNLGQGPELLIRYENEEAVDDSQLPKDRFSAERLKGVDSTLKIQPAELGDSAVYLCASSSDFNEKLFFGSGTQLSVL.

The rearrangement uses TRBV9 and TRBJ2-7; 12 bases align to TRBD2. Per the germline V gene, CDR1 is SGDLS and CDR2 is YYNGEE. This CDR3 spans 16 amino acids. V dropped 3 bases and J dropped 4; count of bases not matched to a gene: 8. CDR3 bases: TGTGCCAGCAGCGAGGGAGGACTAGCGGGGAGGTACGAGCAGTACTTC. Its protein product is CASSEGGLAGRYEQYF.

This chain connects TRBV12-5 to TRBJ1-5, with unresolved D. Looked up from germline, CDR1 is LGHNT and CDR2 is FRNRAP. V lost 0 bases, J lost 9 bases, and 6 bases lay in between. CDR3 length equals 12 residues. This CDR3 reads CASGLVHLPQHF. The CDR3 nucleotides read TGTGCTAGTGGTTTGGTACATCTGCCCCAGCATTTT.

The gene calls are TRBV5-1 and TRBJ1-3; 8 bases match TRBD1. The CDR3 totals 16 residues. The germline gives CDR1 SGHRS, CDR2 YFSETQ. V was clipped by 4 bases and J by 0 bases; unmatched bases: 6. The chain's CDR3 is CASSPGQALSGNTIYF. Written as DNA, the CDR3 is TGCGCCAGCAGCCCGGGACAGGCGCTCTCTGGAAACACCATATATTTT.

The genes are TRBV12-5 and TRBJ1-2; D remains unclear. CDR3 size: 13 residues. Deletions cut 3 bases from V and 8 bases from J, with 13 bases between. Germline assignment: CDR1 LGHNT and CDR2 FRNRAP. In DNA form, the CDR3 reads TGTGCTAGTGGTTTAAGTACTTGGGAAGGCTACACCTTC. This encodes CASGLSTWEGYTF.

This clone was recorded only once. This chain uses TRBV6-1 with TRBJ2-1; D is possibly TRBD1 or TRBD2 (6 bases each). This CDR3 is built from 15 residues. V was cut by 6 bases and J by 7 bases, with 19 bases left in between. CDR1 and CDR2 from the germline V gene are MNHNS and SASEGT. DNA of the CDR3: TGTGCCAGCAGAGTTCTGGGGGGCTTGCAAAATGAGCAGTTCTTC. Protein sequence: CASRVLGGLQNEQFF.

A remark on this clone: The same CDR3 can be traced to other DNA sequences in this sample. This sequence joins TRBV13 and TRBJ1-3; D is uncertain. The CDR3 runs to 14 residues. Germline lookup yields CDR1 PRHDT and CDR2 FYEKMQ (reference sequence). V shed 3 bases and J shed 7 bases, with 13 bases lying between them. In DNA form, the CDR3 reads TGTGCCAGCAGCTTTGGTGGTAGTGGTAACACCATATATTTT. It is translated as CASSFGGSGNTIYF.

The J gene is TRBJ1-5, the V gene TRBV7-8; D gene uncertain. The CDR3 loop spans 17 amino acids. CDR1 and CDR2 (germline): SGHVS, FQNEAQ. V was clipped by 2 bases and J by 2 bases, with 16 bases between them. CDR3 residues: CASSLRPSNLRNQPQHF. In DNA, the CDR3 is TGTGCCAGCAGCTTAAGGCCTTCGAATCTTCGCAATCAGCCCCAGCATTTT.

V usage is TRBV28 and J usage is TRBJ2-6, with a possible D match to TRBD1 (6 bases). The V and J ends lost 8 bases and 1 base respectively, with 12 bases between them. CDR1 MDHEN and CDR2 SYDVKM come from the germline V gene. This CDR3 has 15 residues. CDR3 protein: CASHTGFSGANVLTF. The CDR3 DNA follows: TGTGCCAGCCATACAGGGTTTTCTGGGGCCAACGTCCTGACTTTC.

The chain's CDR3 is CASSVSTGSTGELFF. CDR3 in DNA: TGTGCCAGCAGCGTCTCGACGGGCAGCACCGGGGAGCTGTTTTTT. J is TRBJ2-2 and V is TRBV9; D unresolved. Germline CDR1 SGDLS, CDR2 YYNGEE. The CDR3 extends over 15 amino acids. The V end lost 2 bases, the J end lost 4 bases, and 12 bases lay between the germline ends.

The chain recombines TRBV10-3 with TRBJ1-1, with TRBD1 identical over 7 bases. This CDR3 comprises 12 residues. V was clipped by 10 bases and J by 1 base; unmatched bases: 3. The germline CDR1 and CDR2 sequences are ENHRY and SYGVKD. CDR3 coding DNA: TGTGCCACGGGGGACAGGAACACTGAAGCTTTCTTT. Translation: CATGDRNTEAFF.

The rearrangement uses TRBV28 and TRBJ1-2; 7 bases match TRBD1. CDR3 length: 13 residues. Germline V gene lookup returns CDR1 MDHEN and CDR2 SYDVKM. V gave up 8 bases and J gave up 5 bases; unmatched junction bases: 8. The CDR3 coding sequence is TGTGCCAGCCGGACAGGAGGTTTGTATGGCTACACCTTC. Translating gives CASRTGGLYGYTF.

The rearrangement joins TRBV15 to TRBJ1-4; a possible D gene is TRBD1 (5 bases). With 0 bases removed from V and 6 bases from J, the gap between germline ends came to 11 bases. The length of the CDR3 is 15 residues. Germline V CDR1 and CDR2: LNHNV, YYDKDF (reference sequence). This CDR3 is CATSRDNGGDEKLFF. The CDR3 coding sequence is TGTGCCACCAGCAGAGATAACGGGGGAGATGAAAAACTGTTTTTT.

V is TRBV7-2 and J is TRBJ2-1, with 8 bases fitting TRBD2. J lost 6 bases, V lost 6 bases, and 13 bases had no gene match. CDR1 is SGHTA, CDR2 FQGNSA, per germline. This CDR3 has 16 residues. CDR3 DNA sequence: TGTGCCAGCAGGCACCTAAGAGCGGGGGTAATCAATGAGCAGTTCTTC. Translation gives CASRHLRAGVINEQFF.